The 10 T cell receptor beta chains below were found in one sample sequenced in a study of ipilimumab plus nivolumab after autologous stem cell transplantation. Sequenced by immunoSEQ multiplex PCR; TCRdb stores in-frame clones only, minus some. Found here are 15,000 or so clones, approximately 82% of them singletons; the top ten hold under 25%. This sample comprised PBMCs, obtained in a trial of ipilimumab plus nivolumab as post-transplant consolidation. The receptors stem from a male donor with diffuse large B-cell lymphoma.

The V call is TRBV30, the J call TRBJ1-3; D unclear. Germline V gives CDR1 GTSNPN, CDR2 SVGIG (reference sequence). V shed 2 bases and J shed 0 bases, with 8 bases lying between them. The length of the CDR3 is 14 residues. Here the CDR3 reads CAWSPGDSGNTIYF. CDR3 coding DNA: TGTGCCTGGAGTCCGGGTGACTCTGGAAACACCATATATTTT.

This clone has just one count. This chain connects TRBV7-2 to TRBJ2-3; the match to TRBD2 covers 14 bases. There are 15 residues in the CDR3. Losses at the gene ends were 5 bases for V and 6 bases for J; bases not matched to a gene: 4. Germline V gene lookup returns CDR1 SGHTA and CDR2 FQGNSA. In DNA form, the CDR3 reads TGTGCCAGCAGCCAGGGACTAGCGGGGGAGGATACGCAGTATTTT. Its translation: CASSQGLAGEDTQYF.

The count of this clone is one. The CDR3 loop is CASSHDFTDTQYF. The CDR3 bases are TGTGCCAGCAGCCATGACTTCACAGATACGCAGTATTTT. The chain carries TRBV14 and TRBJ2-3; D is undetermined. Trimming removed 3 bases from V and 2 bases from J, with 6 bases in between. CDR3 length: 13 amino acids. Germline V gene sequence: CDR1 SGHDN, CDR2 FVKESK.

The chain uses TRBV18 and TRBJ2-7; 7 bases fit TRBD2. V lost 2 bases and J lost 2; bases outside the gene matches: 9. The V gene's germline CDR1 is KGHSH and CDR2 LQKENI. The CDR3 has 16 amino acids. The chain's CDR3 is CASSPSSQGGAYEQYF. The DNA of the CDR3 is TGTGCCAGCTCACCATCTTCCCAGGGAGGGGCCTACGAGCAGTACTTC.

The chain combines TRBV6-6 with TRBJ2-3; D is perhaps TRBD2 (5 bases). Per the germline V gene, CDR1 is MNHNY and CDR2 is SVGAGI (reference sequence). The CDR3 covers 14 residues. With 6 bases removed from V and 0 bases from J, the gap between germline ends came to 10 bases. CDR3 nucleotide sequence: TGTGCCAGCAGCCCTCGGGGAAGCACAGATACGCAGTATTTT. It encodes CASSPRGSTDTQYF.

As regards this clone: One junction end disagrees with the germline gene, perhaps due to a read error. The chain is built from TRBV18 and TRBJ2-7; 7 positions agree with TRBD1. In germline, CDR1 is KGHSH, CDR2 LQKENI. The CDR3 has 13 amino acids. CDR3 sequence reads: CASSPGGGQLEGF. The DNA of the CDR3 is TGTGCCAGCTCACCTGGTGGGGGACAGCTGGAAGGCTTC. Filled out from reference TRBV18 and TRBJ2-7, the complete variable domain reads NAGVMQNPRHLVRRRGQEARLRCSPMKGHSHVYWYRQLPEEGLKFMVYLQKENIIDESGMPKERFSAEFPKEGPSILRIQQVVRGDSAAYFCASSPGGGQLEGFGPGTRLTVT.

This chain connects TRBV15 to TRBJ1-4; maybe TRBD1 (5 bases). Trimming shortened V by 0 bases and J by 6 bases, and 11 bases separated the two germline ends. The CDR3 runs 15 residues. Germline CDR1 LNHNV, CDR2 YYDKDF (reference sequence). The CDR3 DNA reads TGTGCCACCAGCAGAGATTGGGGAGGGGATGAAAAACTGTTTTTT. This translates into CATSRDWGGDEKLFF. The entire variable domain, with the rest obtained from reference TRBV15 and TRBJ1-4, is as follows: DAMVIQNPRYQVTQFGKPVTLSCSQTLNHNVMYWYQQKSSQAPKLLFHYYDKDFNNEADTPDNFQSRRPNTSFCFLDIRSPGLGDTAMYLCATSRDWGGDEKLFFGSGTQLSVL.

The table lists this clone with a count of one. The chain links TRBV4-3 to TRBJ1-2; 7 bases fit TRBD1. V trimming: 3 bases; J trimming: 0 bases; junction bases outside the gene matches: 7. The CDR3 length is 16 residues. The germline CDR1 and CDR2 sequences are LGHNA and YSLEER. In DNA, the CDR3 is TGCGCCAGCAGCCATGGACAGGCCTTAGCTAACTATGGCTACACCTTC. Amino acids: CASSHGQALANYGYTF.

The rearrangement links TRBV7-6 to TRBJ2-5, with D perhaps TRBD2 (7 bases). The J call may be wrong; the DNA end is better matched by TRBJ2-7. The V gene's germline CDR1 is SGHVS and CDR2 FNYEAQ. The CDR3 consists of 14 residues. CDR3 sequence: CASSLAGGPYEQYF. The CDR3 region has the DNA TGTGCCAGCAGCTTAGCGGGGGGGCCTTACGAGCAGTACTTC.

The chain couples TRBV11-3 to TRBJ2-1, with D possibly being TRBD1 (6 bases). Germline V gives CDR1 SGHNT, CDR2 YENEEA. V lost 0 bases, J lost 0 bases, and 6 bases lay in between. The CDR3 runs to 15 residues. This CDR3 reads CASSLEGASYNEQFF. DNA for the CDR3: TGTGCCAGCAGCTTAGAGGGGGCCTCCTACAATGAGCAGTTCTTC.